The TCR beta chain described here comes from a study of blood T cell repertoires in COVID-19. The table came from immunoSEQ multiplex PCR; TCRdb's copy has only in-frame clones and leaves some out. Of 90,000 to 100,000 clones in the sample, less than 90% were seen once. Looked up from germline, CDR1 is SEHNR and CDR2 is FQNEAQ (reference sequence). V was trimmed by 0 bases and J by 0 bases, leaving 8 bases between them. The CDR3 runs to 15 residues. This clone was seen many times. This receptor was taken from a man older than 75 with acute or convalescent COVID-19. The chain recombines TRBV7-9 with TRBJ1-1; D may be TRBD1 (5 bases). Sample: peripheral blood. CDR3 DNA sequence: TGTGCCAGCAGCTTAGCGGACACGCTGAACACTGAAGCTTTCTTT. This codes for CASSLADTLNTEAFF.